The clone carrying this TCR beta chain was observed a few times. These data are taken from a study of T cell repertoires in cytomegalovirus infection. Study in general: From public TCR beta signatures came an indication of both CMV infection and matching HLA type.

TCRdb re-analysed the reads in MiXCR, keeping a single row per CDR3 protein. The data hold 600,000 to 800,000 distinct CDR3 sequences, with 24% observed a single time. The CDR3 is made up of 14 amino acids. Between the trimmed V and J ends, which lost 6 bases and 6 bases, there was a span of 15 bases. Germline CDR1 MNHEY, CDR2 SVGAGI. The receptor was derived from a human donor in good health (CMV status not recorded). Some clones in this sample may be carry-over from other donors' samples. The chain combines TRBV6-5 with TRBJ2-1; D is ambiguous. Source material: CD8+ T cells from PBMCs. The DNA for the CDR3 is TGTGCCAGCAGCTCCCCTATCGGCGGCAATGAGCAGTTCTTC. This codes for CASSSPIGGNEQFF.